This T cell receptor beta chain was retrieved from a study of response to subunit inactivated influenza vaccine. CDR3 length equals 12 residues. Germline CDR1 and CDR2: DFQATT and SNEGSKA (reference sequence). Trimming cost V 6 bases and J 0 bases, with 8 bases left between them. TCRdb called the RT-PCR reads again in MiXCR, with one record for every CDR3 protein. The sample gives 500,000 to 700,000 distinct CDR3 sequences, 20% to 25% of which show up once; approximately 3% is in the top ten. These same records also appear under a second study, on T cells expressing NK-cell markers. That paper states: The cDNA for TCR beta came from 5'RACE template switching with UMIs. Sorted CD3+CD56+NKG2C+, CD3+CD56+NKG2C- and CD3+CD56-NKG2C+ T cells provided the TCR beta repertoires. These clonotypes, the leaders elsewhere, also led the CD3+CD56-NKG2C+ fraction in four donors.

This specimen was CD4+ T cells sorted from PBMCs, taken about 12 days after vaccination. The J gene is TRBJ2-5, the V gene TRBV20-1; no definite D call. This receptor was taken from a man aged 50-60 years who received an inactivated influenza vaccine. In nucleotides, the CDR3 is TGCAGTGCCATAAGGGACCAAGAGACCCAGTACTTC. It specifies CSAIRDQETQYF.